These 15 T cell receptor beta chains were all obtained from the same sample, sequenced in a study of CD8+ T cells in alopecia areata. RNA extraction and reverse transcription yielded cDNA as sequencing template. Only in-frame clones appear in the TCRdb table, and some are missing; sequencing was by immunoSEQ multiplex PCR. The sample lists 10,000 to 15,000 clones, about 53% occurring once. Alopecia areata patients had lesional scalp punch biopsies and peripheral blood taken from them. Sequencing was done on a sample of skin. The receptor set was obtained from a human donor with alopecia areata.

For this clone: Different DNA sequences within this sample yield the same CDR3. The V call is TRBV19, the J call TRBJ2-6; TRBD2 agrees at 9 bases. The germline CDR1 and CDR2 sequences are LNHDA and SQIVND (reference sequence). This CDR3 comprises 16 residues. With 5 bases clipped from V and 0 bases from J, the junction kept 2 bases outside the gene matches. DNA for the CDR3: TGTGCCAGTAGTTGGCGGGAGGGCTCTGGGGCCAACGTCCTGACTTTC. Translating gives CASSWREGSGANVLTF.

The genes are TRBV7-9 and TRBJ2-2; weak D call: TRBD2 (5 bases). In germline, CDR1 is SEHNR, CDR2 FQNEAQ (reference sequence). V lost 5 bases and J 6 bases, leaving 16 bases between the germline ends. This CDR3 is built from 15 residues. The CDR3 is CASSRSPDLSGELFF. The CDR3 nucleotides are TGTGCCAGCAGCCGAAGTCCGGACTTATCCGGGGAGCTGTTTTTT. Full variable domain (missing parts from reference TRBV7-9 and TRBJ2-2): DTGVSQNPRHKITKRGQNVTFRCDPISEHNRLYWYRQTLGQGPEFLTYFQNEAQLEKSRLLSDRFSAERPKGSFSTLEIQRTEQGDSAMYLCASSRSPDLSGELFFGEGSRLTVL.

The chain has TRBV5-1 and TRBJ2-2; D is possibly TRBD1 (5 bases). CDR1 SGHRS and CDR2 YFSETQ come from the germline V gene. Trimming took off 0 bases at V and 0 bases at J, with 6 bases between the two ends. The CDR3 loop spans 15 amino acids. The DNA for the CDR3 is TGCGCCAGCAGCTTGGGGGGCGCGAACACCGGGGAGCTGTTTTTT. This sequence encodes CASSLGGANTGELFF.

This clone turned up a few times. The chain recombines TRBV7-9 with TRBJ1-2; a weak D match, TRBD1 (6 bases). Germline CDR1 is SEHNR and CDR2 is FQNEAQ (reference sequence). This CDR3 has 12 amino acids. V dropped 2 bases and J dropped 8 bases, with 9 bases sitting between them. The CDR3 nucleotides read TGTGCCAGCAGCTTATGGGACACGGGCTACACCTTC. Its protein is CASSLWDTGYTF.

CDR3 sequence: CASSLRMGVEGYTF. Here the CDR3 DNA reads TGTGCCAGCAGTTTAAGAATGGGGGTGGAGGGCTACACCTTC. The rearrangement joins TRBV28 to TRBJ1-2; TRBD1 might be the D (5 bases). Deletions cut 2 bases from V and 8 bases from J, with 15 bases between. The CDR3 is 14 residues long. In germline, CDR1 is MDHEN, CDR2 SYDVKM.

The genes are TRBV9 and TRBJ1-5, with 7 bases matching TRBD1. Losses at the gene ends were 0 bases for V and 6 bases for J; bases not matched to a gene: 9. Per the germline V gene, CDR1 is SGDLS and CDR2 is YYNGEE. This CDR3 is built from 16 residues. Here the CDR3 DNA reads TGTGCCAGCAGCGTAGGGGGTGACAGGGTGGGTCAGCCCCAGCATTTT. Translated: CASSVGGDRVGQPQHF. Together with reference TRBV9 and TRBJ1-5, the CDR3 gives the full variable domain: DSGVTQTPKHLITATGQRVTLRCSPRSGDLSVYWYQQSLDQGLQFLIQYYNGEERAKGNILERFSAQQFPDLHSELNLSSLELGDSALYFCASSVGGDRVGQPQHFGDGTRLSIL.

The J gene is TRBJ2-7, the V gene TRBV6-6; D assignment may be TRBD1 or TRBD2 (5 bases each). Trimming left V 4 bases short and J 7 bases short, with 23 bases between. Germline assignment: CDR1 MNHNY and CDR2 SVGAGI (reference sequence). This CDR3 is 16 amino acids long. The CDR3 protein is CASSSGPGTGLREQYF. In nucleotides, the CDR3 is TGTGCCAGCAGTTCCGGACCCGGGACCGGACTTCGAGAGCAGTACTTC.

The chain uses TRBV7-2 and TRBJ1-1; D perhaps matches TRBD1 (6 bases). Germline CDR1 reads SGHTA; CDR2 reads FQGNSA. This CDR3 comprises 14 residues. V lost 5 bases, J lost 4 bases, and 14 bases lay in between. DNA of the CDR3: TGTGCCAGCAGCGCGTACAGGGCTGGCACTGAAGCTTTCTTT. As protein: CASSAYRAGTEAFF.

This clone showed up just a few times. Different DNA sequences within this sample yield the same CDR3. CDR3 nucleotide sequence: TGTGCCAGCAGTGTGAGGGTCGAGCAGTACTTC. It translates to CASSVRVEQYF. The V and J genes are TRBV2 and TRBJ2-7; possible D gene TRBD2, 5 bases. Trimming removed 4 bases at V and 6 bases at J, with 7 bases between. In germline, CDR1 is SNHLY, CDR2 FYNNEI. The CDR3 extends over 11 amino acids.

This clone was observed a few times. The rearrangement uses TRBV30 and TRBJ2-5; 7 positions agree with TRBD1. Trimming removed 3 bases from V and 3 bases from J; junction bases left unmatched: 7. This CDR3 contains 14 residues. Germline V gives CDR1 GTSNPN, CDR2 SVGIG (reference sequence). The CDR3 region has the DNA TGTGCCTGGAGCCCTTGGGACAGAGAAGAGACCCAGTACTTC. As protein: CAWSPWDREETQYF. The variable domain in full, with the rest retrieved from reference TRBV30 and TRBJ2-5, is SQTIHQWPATLVQPVGSPLSLECTVEGTSNPNLYWYRQAAGRGLQLLFYSVGIGQISSEVPQNLSASRPQDRQFILSSKKLLLSDSGFYLCAWSPWDREETQYFGPGTRLLVL.

The chain recombines TRBV9 with TRBJ2-3; TRBD2 agrees at 11 bases. Germline values: CDR1 SGDLS, CDR2 YYNGEE. The CDR3 is made up of 19 amino acids. V gave up 4 bases and J gave up 6 bases; unmatched junction bases: 19. Here the CDR3 DNA reads TGTGCCAGCAGCCCCCATGGGGCTAGCGGGGGGTCAAGGGTGGATACGCAGTATTTT. As protein: CASSPHGASGGSRVDTQYF.

The rearrangement uses TRBV7-6 and TRBJ2-1; no firm D call. In germline, CDR1 is SGHVS, CDR2 FNYEAQ. V was cut by 0 bases and J by 8 bases, with 5 bases left in between. The length of the CDR3 is 12 residues. The CDR3: CASSLARDEQFF. The CDR3 bases are TGTGCCAGCAGCTTAGCTCGGGATGAGCAGTTCTTC. Combining the CDR3 with reference TRBV7-6 and TRBJ2-1 gives the whole variable domain GAGVSQSPRYKVTKRGQDVALRCDPISGHVSLYWYRQALGQGPEFLTYFNYEAQQDKSGLPNDRFSAERPEGSISTLTIQRTEQRDSAMYRCASSLARDEQFFGPGTRLTVL.

This chain joins TRBV7-6 and TRBJ1-3; 8 positions match TRBD1. Looked up from germline, CDR1 is SGHVS and CDR2 is FNYEAQ. The trim removed 0 bases at V and 0 bases at J, leaving 1 base unmatched. The CDR3 covers 16 residues. This CDR3 reads CASSLATGVSGNTIYF. The CDR3 bases are TGTGCCAGCAGCTTAGCGACAGGGGTCTCTGGAAACACCATATATTTT.

The chain's CDR3 is CASSRSGNTEAFF. The CDR3 coding sequence is TGTGCCAGCAGCCGCAGCGGGAACACTGAAGCTTTCTTT. The rearrangement uses TRBV7-6 and TRBJ1-1; D call uncertain. Per germline, CDR1 SGHVS and CDR2 FNYEAQ. There are 13 residues in the CDR3. V was trimmed by 5 bases and J by 1 base, leaving 8 bases between them.

The CDR3 sequence is CASIKTGTYEQYF. CDR3 in DNA: TGTGCCAGCATTAAGACAGGCACCTACGAGCAGTACTTC. The chain employs TRBV6-5 and TRBJ2-7; D is possibly TRBD1 (6 bases). The CDR3 covers 13 residues. Per the germline V gene, CDR1 is MNHEY and CDR2 is SVGAGI. The V and J ends lost 7 bases and 2 bases respectively, with 12 bases between them.